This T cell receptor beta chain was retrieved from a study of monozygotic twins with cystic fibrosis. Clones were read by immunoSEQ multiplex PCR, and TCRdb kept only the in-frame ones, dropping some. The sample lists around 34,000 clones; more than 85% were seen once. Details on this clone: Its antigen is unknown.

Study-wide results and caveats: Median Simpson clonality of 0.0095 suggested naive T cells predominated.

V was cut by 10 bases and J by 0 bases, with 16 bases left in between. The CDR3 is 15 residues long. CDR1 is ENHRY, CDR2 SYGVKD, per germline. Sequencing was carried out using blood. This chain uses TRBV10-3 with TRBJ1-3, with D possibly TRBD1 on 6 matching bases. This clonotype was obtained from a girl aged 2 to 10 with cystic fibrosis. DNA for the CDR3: TGTGCCACCGTTTCGCAGGGGAACTCTGGAAACACCATATATTTT. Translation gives CATVSQGNSGNTIYF.